This T cell receptor beta chain was profiled in a study of T-cell reconstitution after alpha-beta-depleted transplantation in children. Researchers prepared the TCRbeta library using unique molecular identifiers, the study reports. Using its own MiXCR run on the PCR reads, TCRdb lists one record per CDR3 protein. Of about 270,000 distinct CDR3 sequences detected, almost 10% appear once; the ten largest clones hold around 9.1%. Trimming took off 8 bases at V and 0 bases at J, with 8 bases between the two ends. CDR1 MNHNS and CDR2 SASEGT come from the germline V gene. This CDR3 spans 13 amino acids. This chain links TRBV6-1 with TRBJ1-3, with D hard to call. This clonotype was obtained from a human donor who donated a stem cell graft to a child with SCID. The sample consisted of PBMCs from the stem cell graft donor, taken from the stem cell graft. In DNA form, the CDR3 reads TGTGCCAGCCTTACAATCTCTGGAAACACCATATATTTT. It translates to CASLTISGNTIYF.